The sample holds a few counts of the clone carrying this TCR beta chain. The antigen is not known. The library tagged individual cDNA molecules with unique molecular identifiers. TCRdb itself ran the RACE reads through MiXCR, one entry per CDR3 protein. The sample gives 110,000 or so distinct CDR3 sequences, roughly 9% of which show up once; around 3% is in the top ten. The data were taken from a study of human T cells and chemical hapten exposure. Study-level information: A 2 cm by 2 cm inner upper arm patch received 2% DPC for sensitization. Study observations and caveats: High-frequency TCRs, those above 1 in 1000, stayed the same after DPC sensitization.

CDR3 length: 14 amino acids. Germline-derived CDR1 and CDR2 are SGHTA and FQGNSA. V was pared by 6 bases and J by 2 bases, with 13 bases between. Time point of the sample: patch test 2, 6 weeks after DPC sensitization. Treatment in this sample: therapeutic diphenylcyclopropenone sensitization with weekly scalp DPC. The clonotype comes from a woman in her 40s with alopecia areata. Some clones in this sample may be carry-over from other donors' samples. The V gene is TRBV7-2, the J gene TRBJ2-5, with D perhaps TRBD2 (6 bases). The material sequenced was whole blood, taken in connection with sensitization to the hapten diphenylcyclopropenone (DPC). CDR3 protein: CASRRRDLQETQYF. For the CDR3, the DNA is TGTGCCAGCAGGCGACGGGACTTACAAGAGACCCAGTACTTC.